This TCR beta chain appears in the sequencing data of a study of regulatory T cells in long-lasting Graves disease. TCR beta libraries were built with iRepertoire HTBI primers and Arm-PCR of CDR3 regions. TCRdb independently ran MiXCR on the multiplex PCR reads; one entry per CDR3 protein. The sample contains 200,000 to 250,000 distinct CDR3 sequences, roughly a fifth of which appear only once. The time point was: newly diagnosed GD, antithyroid drugs for less than 3 months. From RNA extracted from PBMCs, the TCR library was made. Trimming at V came to 6 bases and at J to 8 bases, leaving 11 bases not matched to a gene. The CDR3 length is 15 residues. Germline V gene sequence: CDR1 SNHLY, CDR2 FYNNEI.

The starting material was peripheral blood mononuclear cells (PBMCs), obtained at new diagnosis, from a patient treated with antithyroid drugs. V usage is TRBV2 and J usage is TRBJ1-1, with TRBD1 matching 11 bases. This TCR was sampled from a female donor with Graves disease. The CDR3 here is CASRNRGQGALEAFF. In DNA form, the CDR3 reads TGTGCCAGCAGGAACCGCGGACAGGGGGCGTTGGAAGCTTTCTTT.